The clone carrying this T cell receptor (beta chain) has more than one count but fewer than ten. Its antigen is undetermined. The data were obtained in a study of response to subunit inactivated influenza vaccine. Study-level findings and limits: The authors put forward the suggestion that each seasonal influenza vaccination may bring in only a limited number of new T cells.

TCRdb passed the RT-PCR reads through MiXCR, listing each CDR3 protein once. Of about 780,000 distinct CDR3 sequences listed, roughly 20% were seen once; the top ten hold approximately 10%. The CDR3 sequence is 14 residues long. The germline V gene has CDR1 SGHKS and CDR2 YYEKEE (reference sequence). V lost 0 bases and J 3 bases, leaving 8 bases between the germline ends. The rearrangement uses TRBV5-5 and TRBJ2-3; D is possibly TRBD1 (5 bases). Sequenced here: PBMCs from blood, sampled 4 to 6 days after vaccination. The TCR originated in a man aged 45 to 65 who received an inactivated influenza vaccine. CDR3 sequence reads: CASSLAPGTDTQYF. The CDR3 DNA sequence: TGTGCCAGCAGCTTGGCACCAGGGACAGATACGCAGTATTTT. Filled out from reference TRBV5-5 and TRBJ2-3, the complete variable domain reads DAGVTQSPTHLIKTRGQQVTLRCSPISGHKSVSWYQQVLGQGPQFIFQYYEKEERGRGNFPDRFSARQFPNYSSELNVNALLLGDSALYLCASSLAPGTDTQYFGPGTRLTVL.